This passage covers 17 T cell receptor beta chains from one sample sequenced in a study of T-cell reconstitution after alpha-beta-depleted transplantation in children. A TCRbeta library incorporating unique molecular identifiers was prepared. TCRdb re-derived calls from the PCR reads in MiXCR, one entry per CDR3 protein. The table includes hundreds of thousands of distinct CDR3 sequences, around 12% detected once. The sequencing used PBMCs, collected before TCRalphabeta/CD19-depleted stem cell transplant. Receptor source: a girl under 10 years old with congenital amegakaryocytic thrombocytopenia, due to receive a stem cell transplant.

The chain couples TRBV28 to TRBJ2-1; TRBD1 matches 10 bases. The CDR3 has 17 amino acids. Germline CDR1 MDHEN, CDR2 SYDVKM. V was clipped by 2 bases and J by 6 bases; unmatched bases: 10. The CDR3 DNA sequence: TGTGCCAGCAGTTTACAGACAGGGGGCCTAGGTTTCAATGAGCAGTTCTTC. Encoded protein: CASSLQTGGLGFNEQFF.

This sequence joins TRBV7-2 and TRBJ1-4; 9 nucleotides match TRBD1. Trimming removed 5 bases from V and 6 bases from J; junction bases left unmatched: 4. Germline V gives CDR1 SGHTA, CDR2 FQGNSA. The CDR3 contains 14 residues. CDR3 amino acids: CASSPTGGYEKLFF. CDR3 DNA sequence: TGTGCCAGCAGCCCGACAGGGGGTTATGAAAAACTGTTTTTT.

The sample holds many counts of this clonotype. The chain uses TRBV5-5 and TRBJ2-1; D gene unclear. The CDR3 covers 15 residues. Trimming pared 2 bases from V and 9 bases from J, leaving 18 bases between. Per the germline V gene, CDR1 is SGHKS and CDR2 is YYEKEE (reference sequence). The CDR3 bases are TGTGCCAGCAGCTTTTTGCTCAATTTGTTAAGTGAGCAGTTCTTC. Its translation: CASSFLLNLLSEQFF. Full variable domain (remainder filled in from reference TRBV5-5 and TRBJ2-1): DAGVTQSPTHLIKTRGQQVTLRCSPISGHKSVSWYQQVLGQGPQFIFQYYEKEERGRGNFPDRFSARQFPNYSSELNVNALLLGDSALYLCASSFLLNLLSEQFFGPGTRLTVL.

The chain recombines TRBV20-1 with TRBJ2-1, with unresolved D. Trimming shortened V by 1 base and J by 5 bases, and 9 bases separated the two germline ends. CDR1 DFQATT and CDR2 SNEGSKA come from the germline V gene (reference sequence). The CDR3 consists of 13 residues. The CDR3 spells CSARGAWDNEQFF. The CDR3 DNA reads TGCAGTGCTAGAGGGGCGTGGGACAATGAGCAGTTCTTC.

On this clonotype: A read error may be the cause here, since a much bigger clone is one base away. The CDR3 coding sequence is TGCAGTGCCACAAGACAGGGAGAGACCCAGTCCTTC. Encoded protein: CSATRQGETQSF. The chain employs TRBV20-1 and TRBJ2-5, with 7 nucleotides matching TRBD1. The CDR3 length is 12 residues. Germline V CDR1 and CDR2: DFQATT, SNEGSKA (reference sequence).

This clonotype showed up just a few times. The chain employs TRBV5-6 and TRBJ2-6; 7 bases agree with TRBD1. Germline CDR1 is SGHDT and CDR2 is YYEEEE. The CDR3 totals 18 residues. Trimming took 4 bases from V and 3 from J; bases not matched to a gene: 13. CDR3 residues: CASSLMGQSNFGANVLTF. The DNA for the CDR3 is TGTGCCAGCAGCCTAATGGGACAGAGCAATTTTGGGGCCAACGTCCTGACTTTC.

The table lists this clonotype with many counts. This chain joins TRBV12-3 or TRBV12-4 and TRBJ2-5; TRBD2 aligns across 8 bases. CDR3 length: 15 amino acids. The V gene end was trimmed by 5 bases and the J gene end by 9 bases; junction bases not matched to a gene: 14. For the CDR3, the DNA is TGTGCCAGCAGTACTCACATCCCGGGACTAGGGCCCCAGTACTTC. As protein: CASSTHIPGLGPQYF.

At least ten counts were recorded for this clonotype. This chain uses TRBV18 with TRBJ1-1; 9 nucleotides line up with TRBD1. The J segment lost 1 base and the V segment lost 4 bases, leaving 1 base of the junction unmatched. The CDR3 totals 14 residues. Germline loops: CDR1 KGHSH, CDR2 LQKENI. As DNA, the CDR3 is TGTGCCAGCTCACAGACAGGGGGGAACACTGAAGCTTTCTTT. Amino acid sequence: CASSQTGGNTEAFF.

The table lists this clonotype with a few counts. This chain joins TRBV9 and TRBJ2-5; D is unclear. This CDR3 is built from 15 residues. CDR1 SGDLS and CDR2 YYNGEE come from the germline V gene. Trimming took off 2 bases at V and 3 bases at J, with 14 bases between the two ends. CDR3 region: CASSVGSHEEETQYF. The CDR3 DNA follows: TGTGCCAGCAGCGTTGGCTCACACGAAGAAGAGACCCAGTACTTC.

This clonotype was counted between two and nine times. The chain combines TRBV7-2 with TRBJ2-7; either TRBD1 or TRBD2 may supply D (5 bases each). V was pared by 5 bases and J by 3 bases, with 14 bases between. Germline loops: CDR1 SGHTA, CDR2 FQGNSA. This CDR3 has 14 amino acids. The CDR3 protein is CASSRIVGDYEQYF. The CDR3 region has the DNA TGTGCCAGCAGCCGAATTGTGGGGGACTACGAGCAGTACTTC.

This clonotype was counted only a few times. The chain links TRBV7-8 to TRBJ2-5; the match to TRBD2 covers 11 bases. CDR1 is SGHVS and CDR2 is FQNEAQ in the germline V gene. Germline trimming cut 1 base from V and 5 bases from J; bases unmatched to any gene: 3. The CDR3 runs 15 residues. This CDR3 is CASSLVAGGMETQYF. For the CDR3, the DNA is TGTGCCAGCAGCTTAGTAGCGGGAGGGATGGAGACCCAGTACTTC.

This clonotype was seen more than once but under ten times. This sequence joins TRBV16 and TRBJ2-3; 10 nucleotides agree with TRBD2. The J segment lost 2 bases and the V segment lost 4 bases, leaving 6 bases of the junction unmatched. The CDR3 covers 16 residues. CDR1 is KGHSY and CDR2 is FQNENV in the germline V gene. The CDR3 reads CASSPTLAGPTDTQYF. The CDR3 DNA reads as TGTGCCAGCAGCCCGACACTAGCGGGGCCCACAGATACGCAGTATTTT. The variable domain in full, with the rest retrieved from reference TRBV16 and TRBJ2-3, is GEEVAQTPKHLVRGEGQKAKLYCAPIKGHSYVFWYQQVLKNEFKFLISFQNENVFDETGMPKERFSAKCLPNSPCSLEIQATKLEDSAVYFCASSPTLAGPTDTQYFGPGTRLTVL.

This clonotype was picked up a small number of times. The rearrangement uses TRBV7-9 and TRBJ2-7; D is undetermined. Germline loops: CDR1 SEHNR, CDR2 FQNEAQ (reference sequence). The CDR3 totals 13 residues. Trimming left V 8 bases short and J 2 bases short, with 13 bases between. CDR3 in DNA: TGTGCCAGCGCCCGGGTCGGAACCTACGAGCAGTACTTC. It translates to CASARVGTYEQYF.

The chain employs TRBV12-3 or TRBV12-4 and TRBJ2-7, with a weak D call TRBD2 (6 bases). The CDR3 runs 18 residues. Trimming took 6 bases from V and 3 from J, leaving 27 bases between them. The CDR3 is CASRFEGGGGSQFYEQYF. The CDR3 DNA follows: TGTGCCAGCAGGTTCGAGGGAGGAGGTGGCAGCCAATTCTACGAGCAGTACTTC.

The table lists this clonotype with many counts. This chain joins TRBV5-1 and TRBJ2-5; D call uncertain. The CDR3 consists of 14 residues. CDR1 and CDR2 (germline): SGHRS, YFSETQ. Trimming stripped 2 bases from V and 1 base from J, with 9 bases between. In nucleotides, the CDR3 is TGCGCCAGCAGCTTAGGAGTAAGCCAAGAGACCCAGTACTTC. This encodes CASSLGVSQETQYF.

In its sample, this clonotype was seen a few times. The chain employs TRBV6-2 or TRBV6-3 and TRBJ2-3; possibly TRBD2 for D (6 bases). CDR1 and CDR2 (germline): MNHEY, SVGEGT. V dropped 2 bases and J dropped 0 bases, with 12 bases sitting between them. The CDR3 consists of 16 residues. Here the CDR3 DNA reads TGTGCCAGCAGTTACGGGGGGTTTTTGAGCACAGATACGCAGTATTTT. Translating it yields CASSYGGFLSTDTQYF.

This clonotype has at least ten counts. The chain carries TRBV28 and TRBJ1-1; D is unresolved. The V gene's germline CDR1 is MDHEN and CDR2 SYDVKM. With 5 bases removed from V and 5 bases from J, the gap between germline ends came to 18 bases. This CDR3 has 15 residues. This chain's CDR3 is CASSPPEGRGTEAFF. The CDR3 DNA sequence: TGTGCCAGCAGTCCACCAGAGGGAAGAGGAACTGAAGCTTTCTTT.